The text below deals with one TCR beta chain. In this sample, this clonotype turned up many times. Its antigen remains unidentified. The record has no base qualities; no much larger clone is one base away. The germline V and J ends show losses of 3 bases and 8 bases respectively, and no gene match explains 9 bases of the junction. The cysteine opens and the phenylalanine closes a CDR3 of 14 amino acids. The read is trimmed to its CDR3 DNA, 42 bases read in frame from base 1. According to the germline V gene, CDR1 reads SGHDN and CDR2 reads FVKESK. This sample's time point label indicates: newly diagnosed GD, antithyroid drugs for less than 3 months. RNA was extracted from PBMCs in TRIzol for both TCR sequencing and RNA sequencing. The diagnosis of Graves' disease was made according to American Thyroid Association guidelines. Recruitment of patients was carried out at an endocrinology department in Xi'an, China. Each patient gave approximately 9 milliliters of peripheral blood, collected in an EDTA anticoagulant tube. PBMCs were isolated by Ficoll Paque Plus density gradient separation without further T cell sorting. An Agilent 2100 Bioanalyzer and agarose gel were used to check RNA quality, and a NanoDrop 2000 was used to measure RNA concentration.

This entry belongs to a study of regulatory T cells in long-lasting Graves disease (dated by TCRdb to the early 2020s). With regard to the full study: Antithyroid drugs had been taken for less than 3 months by newly diagnosed Graves' disease patients. Persistent Graves' disease patients were compared with newly diagnosed Graves' disease patients by peripheral blood TCR sequencing and RNA sequencing. The study took place in China and was registered as a clinical trial. TCR sequencing covered about 13 persistent and roughly 20 newly diagnosed Graves' disease patients, some 33 samples in total. Results and caveats for the whole study, not just this receptor: The study examined only peripheral blood because the primary lesion, thyroid tissue, could not be accessed. TRBV28, TRBJ1-2 and TRBJ2-5 were preferentially used in persistent disease, while TRBV20-1 and TRBJ2-1 were favored in newly diagnosed disease. Persistent patients shared more public clonotypes among themselves (2,741) than newly diagnosed patients did (approximately 970). As a limitation, the authors acknowledged that the small sample size may reduce accuracy. Sequencing and analysis were restricted to the TCR beta chain. Compared with newly diagnosed patients, persistent Graves' disease patients had lower TCR Shannon entropy and fewer highly expanded clones, which suggests clonal expansion.

Library preparation was by multiplex PCR. Sequencing used an Illumina HiSeq 4000. TCR beta libraries were built with iRepertoire HTBI primers and Arm-PCR amplification of CDR3 regions. Before sequencing, the PCR products underwent gel purification. The source study handled its data this way. A total of 60 to 80 TRBV and more than twelve TRBJ segments were identified across samples and were used for gene usage analysis of CDR3 amino acid clonotypes. COPE and FqMerger were used to merge filtered high-quality paired reads into contigs. BLAST was used to align contigs to IMGT TRBV, TRBD and TRBJ reference genes, with CDR3 defined following IMGT. Highly expanded clones were defined as clonotypes with a frequency above 0.1%. Shannon entropy served as the measure of repertoire diversity, while the Gini coefficient captured V-J evenness. A clonotype was considered public if more than one individual shared it. Using fastp at Q25 and MiXCR, TCRdb reprocessed the public reads and kept productive beta chains. All rows with the same CDR3 protein become a single entry with the most common DNA and genes. TCRdb's processing, not the authors' own work, is the source of the V and J calls. The sample contains roughly 500,000 distinct CDR3 sequences, about 14% of them found a single time. The top ten hold 8% to 10% of the sample.

Separately, the same data were catalogued under a study of T cells in Graves' hyperthyroidism and ophthalmopathy. According to the second study: Stable Graves' hyperthyroidism was defined as the absence of progression to ophthalmopathy over 18 months of follow-up. The hyperthyroidism patients were between 18 and 65 years old and newly diagnosed, with a disease duration of less than 2 months. Patients with uncontrolled infections, other autoimmune diseases, pregnancy or lactation were excluded. Diagnoses were based on clinical symptoms, serum thyroxine and TRAb, thyroid ultrasound and orbital computed tomography. The first round of RT-PCR for the TCR CDR3 was performed with the HTBI primer set and the Qiagen OneStep RT-PCR kit. Blood samples also contained most of the expanded thyroid clonotypes (frequency above 0.001), which suggests that blood repertoires may reflect thyroid immune responses. In cross-validation, a model built on a 13 V-J signature told ophthalmopathy apart from stable hyperthyroidism with over 85% sensitivity and about 81% specificity, and in testing the same model reached 80%/75%. During validation, the model predicted progression to ophthalmopathy a median of around 6 months ahead of onset, with approximately 70% sensitivity and 72% to 85% specificity. A discovery cohort of about a hundred patients, 43 with Graves' ophthalmopathy and about 60 with stable Graves' hyperthyroidism, was used to find distinguishing TCR V-J signatures. Prospective prediction of ophthalmopathy was tested in an independent validation cohort of 18 to 20 hyperthyroidism patients and 15 to 17 patients who later progressed to ophthalmopathy. For training and testing, the 100 or so patients in the discovery cohort were randomly divided in a 7:3 ratio. The study also compared thyroid tissue and blood T-cell repertoires from roughly 6 Graves' hyperthyroidism patients. Following sampling, methimazole starting at 30 mg daily was given to hyperthyroidism patients, and high-dose intravenous methylprednisolone was given to ophthalmopathy patients. Libraries were constructed in a second round of multiplex PCR, after which size selection and purification were performed. Sequencing of the libraries was done on an Illumina HiSeq2000 using paired-end 100 bp reads. SOAPnuke was used to process the raw data, removing reads that contained adapters or uncalled bases, had a mean Phred below 15, or lacked an exact match to the constant primer or identifier. High-quality paired reads were merged with COPE v1.2.5, and unique nucleotide sequences were defined as clonotypes. Clonotypes were aligned to IMGT TRBV, TRBD and TRBJ reference segments using MiTCR v1.1. Only V-J combinations with frequency above 0.0001, covering about 99% of repertoires, were analysed. A TCS score was defined as the ratio of F50 (clonal expansion) to E x V (chaos), with BLOSUM62-based TCRdist applied between CDR3 peptides within each V-J. Welch's t-statistics and random forest reduced around 510 V-J features to about 12, which were used in a naive Bayes classifier (R e1071). No statistical method was used to set the sample size in advance, and investigators knew the group allocation. According to the paper, TCR Vbeta CDR3 sequencing was carried out on about 140 peripheral blood samples, which came from under 50 ophthalmopathy, around 75 hyperthyroidism and about 17 progressor patients.

The clonotype comes from a man in his thirties or forties with Graves disease. Donor details come from another sample of the same person, matched by shared clones. Sequencing was performed on peripheral blood mononuclear cells (PBMCs), taken at new diagnosis, from a patient treated with antithyroid drugs. The V and J genes are TRBV14 and TRBJ1-2, with 7 middle bases fitting TRBD1. The CDR3 loop reads CASSQGSGQTGYTF. The DNA sequence reads TGTGCCAGCAGCCAGGGCTCGGGACAGACGGGCTACACCTTC. Beyond the CDR3, the reference TRBV14 and TRBJ1-2 genes provide the residues; the full variable domain reads: EAGVTQFPSHSVIEKGQTVTLRCDPISGHDNLYWYRRVMGKEIKFLLHFVKESKQDESGMPNNRFLAERTGGTYSTLKVQPAELEDSGVYFCASSQGSGQTGYTFGSGTRLTVV.